These T cell receptor beta chains were read from a single sample in a study of T cell changes during pregnancy in multiple sclerosis. The table came from immunoSEQ multiplex PCR; TCRdb's copy has only in-frame clones and leaves some out. The sample carries about 43,000 clones, 75% to 90% recorded once. Sequenced here: peripheral blood, sampled in the second trimester of pregnancy. The receptors originated from a female donor in good health, enrolled as a control in a pregnancy study. Both conserved end residues are part of each CDR3. D genes are given only for firm matches. Some rows mark clone size as missing; the rest say once, few, many or name a class of expanded clone.

j_gene | d_gene | v_gene | abundance | CDR3nt | CDR3aa
TRBJ1-1 | TRBD1 | TRBV30 | - | TGTGCCTGGAGTGTACGGCCAGGGGGGAACACTGAAGCTTTCTTT | CAWSVRPGGNTEAFF
TRBJ1-1 | - | TRBV5-1 | - | TGCGCCAGCAGCCCGACGGGGAACACTGAAGCTTTCTTT | CASSPTGNTEAFF
TRBJ2-7 | - | TRBV11-3 | - | TGTGCCAGCAGCAAGGACAGAGGCTCCTCCTACGAGCAGTACTTC | CASSKDRGSSYEQYF
TRBJ1-2 | TRBD1 | TRBV27 | - | TGTGCCAGCAGTTTACGGGACAGGGCTGGCTACACCTTC | CASSLRDRAGYTF
TRBJ2-3 | - | TRBV1 | - | TGCACCAGCAGCCAAGTTCGGGGGGATACGCAGTATTTT | CTSSQVRGDTQYF
TRBJ2-5 | TRBD2 | TRBV6-5 | - | TGTGCCAGCAAGAGGCGGGAGGGCCCAGAGACCCAGTACTTC | CASKRREGPETQYF
TRBJ1-1 | - | TRBV7-8 | - | TGTGCCAGCAGCTTAGTCCGGGGGGAAAACACTGAAGCTTTCTTT | CASSLVRGENTEAFF
TRBJ2-1 | - | TRBV10-1 | - | TGCGCCAGCAGTGAGACGGGGACTCGAGACAATGAGCAGTTCTTC | CASSETGTRDNEQFF
TRBJ2-2 | TRBD1 | TRBV6-5 | - | TGTGCCAGCAGTTACGGGACAGCGAACACCGGGGAGCTGTTTTTT | CASSYGTANTGELFF
TRBJ2-7 | TRBD2 | TRBV5-4 | - | TGTGCCAGCAGCTTGGCCTCCGGGACTAGCATTATCTACGAGCAGTACTTC | CASSLASGTSIIYEQYF
TRBJ1-2 | TRBD1 | TRBV9 | - | TGTGCCAGCAGCGTAGTATGGGACAGCCCGGATGGCTACACCTTC | CASSVVWDSPDGYTF
TRBJ2-7 | TRBD2 | TRBV5-6 | - | TGTGCCAGCAGCTCCTCTAGCGGGCCGGCGTCAGAGCAGTACTTC | CASSSSSGPASEQYF
TRBJ2-1 | TRBD2 | TRBV6-5 | - | TGTGCCAGCGGAATCGGTGGTAGCGGGAATGTTGAGCAGTTCTTC | CASGIGGSGNVEQFF
TRBJ2-5 | - | TRBV4-1 | - | TGCGCCAGCAGCCAAGATCTAGCTTCACAAGAGACCCAGTACTTC | CASSQDLASQETQYF
TRBJ1-5 | - | TRBV30 | - | TGTGCCTGGAGTGTAGAACTGATCGAGCCCCAGCATTTT | CAWSVELIEPQHF
TRBJ2-5 | - | TRBV29-1 | - | TGCAGCGTTGAAGATCAATTGGAGGGTGGAGAGACCCAGTACTTC | CSVEDQLEGGETQYF
TRBJ2-7 | - | TRBV27 | once | TGTGCCAGCAGTTTAGGTCGGGGAGCCTACGAGCAGTACTTC | CASSLGRGAYEQYF
TRBJ1-1 | - | TRBV18 | - | TGTGCCAGCTCACCCCCGTCGTACACTGAAGCTTTCTTT | CASSPPSYTEAFF
TRBJ1-5 | - | TRBV29-1 | - | TGCAGCGTCCGGGACATCGATAGCAATCAGCCCCAGCATTTT | CSVRDIDSNQPQHF
TRBJ2-1 | - | TRBV10-3 | - | TGTGCCATCAGTGAGAATACGCGGTCCTCCTACAATGAGCAGTTCTTC | CAISENTRSSYNEQFF
TRBJ2-1 | TRBD2 | TRBV6-1 | - | TGTGCCAGCAGTGAAGAAAGCGGGGCTTACAATGAGCAGTTCTTC | CASSEESGAYNEQFF
TRBJ1-3 | - | TRBV18 | - | TGTGCCAGCTCACCACCGTCAGGTAGCTCTGGAAACACCATATATTTT | CASSPPSGSSGNTIYF
TRBJ2-7 | TRBD1 | TRBV7-2 | few | TGTGCCAGCACTAGACAGGGGGCGTCCTACGAGCAGTACTTC | CASTRQGASYEQYF
TRBJ1-5 | - | TRBV5-5 | - | TGTGCCAGCAGCTGGGTGGGGGCCCAAGGACAGCCCCAGCATTTT | CASSWVGAQGQPQHF
TRBJ2-6 | - | TRBV9 | once | TGTGCCAGCAGCGTCCAGGGCAATGGGGCCAACGTCCTGACTTTC | CASSVQGNGANVLTF
TRBJ2-7 | - | TRBV6-5 | - | TGTGCCAGCAGTTACTCCAGGGGCACCTACGAGCAGTACTTC | CASSYSRGTYEQYF
TRBJ2-2 | TRBD1 | TRBV6-6 | - | TGTGCCAGCAAAGGACAGGGTAACACCGGGGAGCTGTTTTTT | CASKGQGNTGELFF
TRBJ2-1 | - | TRBV5-1 | - | TGCGCCAGCAGACTTAGCTCCTACAATGAGCAGTTCTTC | CASRLSSYNEQFF
TRBJ1-1 | - | TRBV18 | - | TGTGCCAGCTCGAAACACAGAGACACTGAAGCTTTCTTT | CASSKHRDTEAFF
TRBJ2-1 | TRBD2 | TRBV4-3 | - | TGCGCCAGCAGCCTTCTAGCGGGGGGGAACAATGAGCAGTTCTTC | CASSLLAGGNNEQFF
TRBJ1-2 | - | TRBV6-1 | once | TGTGCCAGCAGTGAAGCCGGGACACCAAAGAGCAATGGCTACACCTTC | CASSEAGTPKSNGYTF
TRBJ2-7 | TRBD1 | TRBV15 | - | TGTGCCACCAGCAGAGAACAGGGGGCCTACGAGCAGTACTTC | CATSREQGAYEQYF
TRBJ2-1 | - | TRBV6-1 | - | TGTGCCAGCAGTCGTGGAGGTAGCTCCTACAATGAGCAGTTCTTC | CASSRGGSSYNEQFF
TRBJ2-7 | TRBD1 | TRBV6-5 | - | TGTGCCAGCAGCTCCCCGGGACAGGGGGACTACGAGCAGTACTTC | CASSSPGQGDYEQYF
TRBJ1-1 | TRBD1 | TRBV5-1 | - | TGCGCCAGCAGCTACGCGGACAGGCTGAACACTGAAGCTTTCTTT | CASSYADRLNTEAFF
TRBJ1-2 | TRBD1 | TRBV19 | - | TGTGCCAGTAGCATTACAGGGGTGGACTATGGCTACACCTTC | CASSITGVDYGYTF
TRBJ1-5 | TRBD1 | TRBV7-9 | - | TGTGCCAGCAGCTTAGGGACAGGGGGCTTGAACAATCAGCCCCAGCATTTT | CASSLGTGGLNNQPQHF
TRBJ1-1 | TRBD1 | TRBV18 | few | TGTGCCAGCTCACTAGGGACAGACCCGGTGGGGGCTTTCTTT | CASSLGTDPVGAFF
TRBJ1-2 | - | TRBV4-3 | - | TGCGCCAGCAGCCAAGGGGGGCAAGATGGCTACACCTTC | CASSQGGQDGYTF
TRBJ2-3 | TRBD2 | TRBV5-6 | once | TGTGCCAGCACCCGACCTTCGGGGGGGAGCACAGATACGCAGTATTTT | CASTRPSGGSTDTQYF
TRBJ1-3 | - | TRBV9 | - | TGTGCCAGCAGCGTAGGGGCTGTCTCTGGAAACACCATATATTTT | CASSVGAVSGNTIYF
TRBJ2-1 | TRBD1 | TRBV27 | - | TGTGCCAGCAGAAAGCGACAGGGTAATTTCCACAATGAGCAGTTCTTC | CASRKRQGNFHNEQFF
TRBJ2-1 | - | TRBV11-3 | - | TGTGCCAGCAGCTTGACCCTGACGGGGTCCTACAATGAGCAGTTCTTC | CASSLTLTGSYNEQFF
TRBJ1-4 | TRBD1 | TRBV16 | - | TGTGCCAGCAGCCCCCCGGGACAGAATAATGAAAAACTGTTTTTT | CASSPPGQNNEKLFF
TRBJ2-7 | - | TRBV7-9 | - | TGTGCCAGCAGCTCCTCCGGGGGAGCCTACGAGCAGTACTTC | CASSSSGGAYEQYF
TRBJ1-2 | - | TRBV4-3 | - | TGCGCCAGCAGCCAAAGTACCGGGGAGCTATTGGGCTACACCTTC | CASSQSTGELLGYTF
TRBJ1-1 | - | TRBV5-4 | - | TGTGCCAGCAGCATAGACAGAGGCACTGAAGCTTTCTTT | CASSIDRGTEAFF
TRBJ1-1 | - | TRBV30 | - | TGTGGGGGGGGGCGTACTGAAGCTTTCTTT | CGGGRTEAFF